This T cell receptor (beta chain) was found in a study of cytomegalovirus exposure and HLA in healthy donors (dated by TCRdb to 2017 to 2019). Some background on the complete study: An earlier analysis of some 600 of the donors reported 276 Gb of sequence data and 117 million unique TCR beta sequences obtained from around 190 million T cells. The study used immunosequencing to profile the T cell repertoires of approximately 630 subjects and linked those repertoires to cytomegalovirus serostatus. Typing coverage varied by locus: about 629-640 donors for A, B, C, DRB1 and DQB1; some 520 for DQA1; about 600 for DPA1; 400 to 480 for DPB1. A separate validation cohort of 90 to 150 different subjects was used in addition to the approximately 700-subject first cohort. To predict cytomegalovirus infection status, the study brought together high-throughput TCR immunosequencing, statistical association of individual TCRs with disease status, and machine learning. Across 398 genotyped donors of the cohort, an average of roughly 250,000 unique TCR beta nucleotide sequences per donor were sequenced, and roughly a sixth of those sequences were non-productive. To study patterns of TCR occurrence, a later analysis re-analyzed previously published TCR beta repertoires from around 670 donors and added high-resolution HLA genotyping. Both class I and class II loci were covered by HLA typing, at four-digit resolution. The genetic ancestry cluster associated with self-reported Caucasian donors included 80% to 90% of the 398 genotyped donors. Donor age, sex, ethnicity and CMV serostatus were collected together with the repertoire data. Genome-wide SNP genotypes for about 60% of the roughly 670 donors were used in a later genetic analysis, which treated that subset as a discovery cohort. Every discovery cohort repertoire had been produced on one sequencing platform. The later analysis used no new phenotypic data to find candidate immune exposures, relying instead on TCR beta sequences and their occurrence across donors. The study aimed to test whether cataloging public T cell receptors could reveal signatures of past pathogen exposure. About 300 gigabases of sequencing data and around 85 million unique TCR sequences made up an early release that covered several hundred HLA-typed donors. An earlier analysis of some 500 of the donors applied high-throughput TCR beta sequencing to assess whether each TCR beta V gene segment acted as functional or pseudogenic. Because of strong linkage in the cohort, roughly five DR-DQ haplotypes were treated as single units for association and clustering.

What the study reported, not specific to this receptor: Three of the identified cytomegalovirus-associated TCR beta chains were confirmed in vitro to be specific for cytomegalovirus antigens. A further reported finding was that TCR beta sequences accurately predicted the HLA-A and HLA-B alleles for most subjects in the first cohort. Approximately 18 rarely observed V segments, including chromosome 9 orphons, were excluded from the earlier analysis of several hundred of the donors because counts were too low. In the study, some 160 TCR beta chains were listed as associated with cytomegalovirus. When HLA alleles, especially DR and DQ, strongly co-occurred, attributing TCR associations to individual alleles was difficult. The authors suggested that the approach could potentially be extended to other disease states and immunological phenotypes. Roughly uniform sequencing depth across donors was assumed in presence/absence analyses, although this assumption may not hold. Immune exposure information for the cohort was limited to CMV serostatus. This cohort had only TCR beta chains sequenced, and the lack of alpha or paired-chain data limited which features could be detected. In a later genetic analysis, a missense DCLRE1C variant was associated with V-gene and J-gene trimming of TCR beta chains, and the association was replicated in an independent cohort. According to a later analysis, most CMV-associated TCR beta chains appeared to be HLA-restricted, and the HLA associations seemed to be driven largely by CMV exposure. In a later analysis, HLA-associated TCR beta chains were found to be more clonally expanded and to have lower generation probabilities than equally common non-associated chains. A cluster of highly shared sequence variants was judged likely to represent a technical artifact of the sequencing pipeline. In a later analysis, several top co-occurrence clusters were reported to appear linked to parvovirus B19, influenza, CMV and Epstein-Barr virus. Correlated functional status among segregating V segments might be attributable to linkage disequilibrium, but an unknown experimental factor could not be ruled out. In a later analysis, around 15,000 TCR beta sequences were associated with specific HLA alleles at a false discovery rate of 0.05. Broadly in line with IMGT annotations, most TCR beta V segments showed up in productive rearrangements about 87% or about 30% of the time in an earlier analysis of several hundred of the donors. Because HLA typing was missing for some donors at each locus, association tests included only the typed subset. Cytomegalovirus status was reported to be diagnosed by the classifier with high specificity and sensitivity in both the original and validation cohorts. According to a later genetic analysis, donors in an Asian-associated ancestry cluster had fewer N-insertions in productive TCRs than the approximately 650-donor mean. Across donors, most TCR sequences were observed very rarely, whereas some public TCRs were present in many individuals. In a later analysis, the rate of TCR association differed among HLA loci, with DRB1 alleles having the most associated TCRs and HLA-C alleles having the fewest.

Libraries were built with the immunoSEQ multiplex PCR assay. For the multiplex PCR, a mixture combining 60 forward primers for TCR Vbeta segments and 13 reverse primers for TCR Jbeta segments was used. The CDR3 region of rearranged TCR beta genes was amplified from genomic DNA with a multiplex PCR assay. The amplified TCR beta libraries were sequenced on the Illumina HiSeq System as 87-base-pair reads. The authors processed their data as follows. In a later analysis, some 80 million unique TCR beta chains were counted across the roughly 610 repertoires, and approximately 9.9 million of these chains were shared by at least two donors. A nearest-neighbor algorithm error-corrected the raw reads and collapsed the reads into unique sequences, merging closely related sequences to remove PCR and sequencing errors. Alignment of CDR3 sequences to IMGT reference sequences was used to assign V, D and J gene segments. For a sequence to be retained, at least a six-nucleotide match to both a V gene segment and a J gene segment was required. Rearrangements were called productive when the CDR3 lacked stop codons and stayed in frame with V and J; all others were non-productive. Following IMGT convention, CDR3 was defined as the stretch from the second conserved V-encoded cysteine up to the conserved J-encoded phenylalanine. In an earlier analysis of just under 600 of the donors, sequences lacking an unambiguous match to a single V gene segment were excluded. An earlier analysis of 450 to 650 of the donors called V segments functional above 56.7% productive rearrangements and segregating when the between-donor standard deviation exceeded 5%. A statistical classification framework was built for diagnosing cytomegalovirus status from the catalog of TCR beta chain sequences. In a later analysis, TCR nucleotide sequences were compared against IMGT/GENE-DB human TR gene sequences so that V and J genes could be assigned. A later analysis assigned CDR3 sequences and most-parsimonious VDJ recombination scenarios with the TCRdist pipeline. In a later analysis, each TCR beta chain was defined by its CDR3 amino acid sequence together with its V-gene family, and reads lacking a unique V-gene family were excluded. A later analysis removed several hundred highly shared, low-generation-probability nucleotide sequences to deal with suspected cross-contamination and a sequencing artifact. In a later analysis, a clonal expansion index for each public chain was calculated from normalized within-repertoire ranks of inferred template counts. In a later analysis, generation probabilities were computed using a VDJ recombination model fitted to out-of-frame rearrangements, and the results were checked against IGoR. Hypergeometric tests were used in a later analysis to score TCR-TCR, TCR-HLA and TCR-CMV co-occurrence, with a repertoire-size bias correction applied to the TCR pairs. In a later analysis, false discovery rates were estimated by permuting HLA or CMV assignments 20 times. In a later analysis, co-occurring TCRs were grouped with DBSCAN, and TCRdist sequence similarity was added when clustering was performed within HLA-allele-positive subsets. For co-occurrence clustering, repertoires with fewer than 30,000 or more than 120,000 public chains were excluded, along with four or five repertoires with anomalous nucleotide sharing. TCRdb mirrors the immuneACCESS table, restricted to in-frame sequences. Some clones are absent from its copies; in checked studies, under half trace to an unresolved V gene, and the reason for the others is unknown. V and J calls and clone size come straight from that table; D and trimming were deduced from the DNA. In all, the sample holds about 170,000 clones, and around 80% of those were seen once. Of the sample, 1% is held by the ten largest clones.

The cohort consisted of approximately 670 healthy bone marrow donors. At the time of sampling, every cohort member was nominally healthy, though immune exposures that went unrecorded were likely present. The donor was CMV seropositive and belonged to the group of a few hundred seropositive cohort members. A peripheral blood sample was provided by each donor, and peripheral blood mononuclear cells were used for TCR beta sequencing. The Qiagen DNeasy Blood Extraction Kit was used to extract genomic DNA from the blood cell samples. This clone was found a few times. The antigen it binds to is not known. Base qualities are not provided; no much larger clone lies one nucleotide away. The source material was PBMCs. The source of this sequence is a woman aged 50 to 60 in good health and CMV-seropositive.

In nucleotide form, the sequence is TGTGCCAGCTCACCGACAGGGCAAGCTTTCTTT. Translated, this gives CASSPTGQAFF. Recombination linked TRBV18 to TRBJ1-1; 7 middle bases align to TRBD1. V is trimmed back by 3 bases and J by 9 bases, and the junction contains 1 base that no gene match accounts for. As encoded in the germline V gene, CDR1 is KGHSH while CDR2 is LQKENI. The cysteine opens and the phenylalanine closes a CDR3 of 11 amino acids. Here the CDR3 DNA is all that survives: 33 bases in frame from base 1.